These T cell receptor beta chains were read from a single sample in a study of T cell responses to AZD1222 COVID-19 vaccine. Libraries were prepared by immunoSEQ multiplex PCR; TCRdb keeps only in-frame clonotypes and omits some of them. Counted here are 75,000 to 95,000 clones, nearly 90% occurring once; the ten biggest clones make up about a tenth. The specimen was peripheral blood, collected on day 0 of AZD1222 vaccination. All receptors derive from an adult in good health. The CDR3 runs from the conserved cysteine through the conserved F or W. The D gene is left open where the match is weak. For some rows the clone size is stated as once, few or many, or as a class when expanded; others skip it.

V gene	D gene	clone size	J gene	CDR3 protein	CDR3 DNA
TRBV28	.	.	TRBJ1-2	CASSWGPGKGYGYTF	TGTGCCAGCAGTTGGGGACCCGGAAAAGGGTATGGCTACACCTTC
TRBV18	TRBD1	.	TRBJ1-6	CASSSRTGGGNSPLHF	TGTGCCAGCTCATCAAGGACAGGGGGCGGTAATTCACCCCTCCACTTT
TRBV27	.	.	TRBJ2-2	CASSFWVNTGELFF	TGTGCCAGCAGTTTCTGGGTGAACACCGGGGAGCTGTTTTTT
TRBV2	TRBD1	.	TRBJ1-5	CASSAGQGNPSNQPQHF	TGTGCCAGCAGTGCTGGACAGGGGAACCCTAGCAATCAGCCCCAGCATTTT
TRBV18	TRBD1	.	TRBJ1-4	CASSPKGAKVSGEKLFF	TGTGCCAGCTCGCCCAAGGGGGCGAAGGTTTCGGGTGAAAAACTGTTTTTT
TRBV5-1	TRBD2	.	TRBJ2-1	CASSSGTSGRVSDNEQFF	TGCGCCAGCAGCTCCGGGACTAGCGGGAGGGTGTCCGACAATGAGCAGTTCTTC
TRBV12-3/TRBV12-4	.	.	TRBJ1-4	CASSFPSGGKLFF	TGTGCCAGCAGTTTTCCCTCTGGGGGAAAACTGTTTTTT
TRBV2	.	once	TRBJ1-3	CASSEGGVHTIYF	TGTGCCAGCAGTGAGGGGGGGGTACACACCATATATTTT
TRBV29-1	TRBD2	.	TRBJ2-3	CSVATQGLAADTQYF	TGCAGCGTGGCTACACAGGGACTAGCAGCAGATACGCAGTATTTT
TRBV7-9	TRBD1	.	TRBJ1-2	CASSSPGQGAYGYTF	TGTGCCAGCAGCTCGCCGGGACAGGGGGCGTACGGCTACACCTTC
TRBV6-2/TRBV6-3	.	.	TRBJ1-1	CASSYGSTITEAFF	TGTGCCAGCAGTTACGGAAGCACCATCACTGAAGCTTTCTTT
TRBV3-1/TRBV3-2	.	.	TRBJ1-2	CASSQDFETSWSYTF	TGTGCCAGCAGCCAAGATTTCGAGACCTCCTGGAGCTACACCTTC
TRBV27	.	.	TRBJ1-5	CASSWTGGSNQPQHF	TGTGCCAGCAGCTGGACTGGAGGGAGCAATCAGCCCCAGCATTTT
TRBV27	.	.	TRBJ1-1	CASSFTGTLGAEAFF	TGTGCCAGCAGTTTTACCGGGACGCTAGGCGCTGAAGCTTTCTTT
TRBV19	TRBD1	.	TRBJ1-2	CASSILRDRQNHRYGYTF	TGTGCCAGTAGTATATTACGGGACAGGCAGAACCATAGGTATGGCTACACCTTC
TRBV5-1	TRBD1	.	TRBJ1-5	CASSAQGASNQPQHF	TGCGCCAGCAGCGCACAGGGGGCGAGCAATCAGCCCCAGCATTTT
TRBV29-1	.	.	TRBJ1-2	CSVTGISNYGYTF	TGCAGCGTTACAGGGATTTCTAACTATGGCTACACCTTC
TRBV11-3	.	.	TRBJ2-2	CASSPKRNTGELFF	TGTGCCAGCAGCCCCAAGAGGAACACCGGGGAGCTGTTTTTT
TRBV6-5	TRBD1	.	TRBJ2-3	CASPDRGPGDTQYF	TGTGCCAGCCCTGACAGGGGGCCCGGAGATACGCAGTATTTT
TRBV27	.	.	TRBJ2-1	CASNGVPRDNSYNEQFF	TGTGCCAGCAATGGGGTTCCGCGGGATAACTCCTACAATGAGCAGTTCTTC
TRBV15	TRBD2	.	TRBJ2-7	CATSRPGLGTYEQYF	TGTGCCACCAGCAGGCCGGGACTAGGGACCTACGAGCAGTACTTC
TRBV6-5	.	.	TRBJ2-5	CASSIGQNQETQYF	TGTGCCAGCAGCATAGGACAAAACCAAGAGACCCAGTACTTC
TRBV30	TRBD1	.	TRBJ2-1	CAWKIPGQGQYNEQFF	TGTGCCTGGAAGATACCCGGACAGGGGCAATACAATGAGCAGTTCTTC
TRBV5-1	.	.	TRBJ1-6	CASSLGQDNSPLHF	TGCGCCAGCAGCTTGGGGCAAGACAATTCACCCCTCCACTTT
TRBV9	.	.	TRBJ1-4	CASSVRAYGTNEKLFF	TGTGCCAGCAGCGTGAGAGCGTATGGAACTAATGAAAAACTGTTTTTT
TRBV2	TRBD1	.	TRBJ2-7	CASSFRQGDGEQYF	TGTGCCAGCAGTTTCCGACAGGGGGATGGCGAGCAGTACTTC
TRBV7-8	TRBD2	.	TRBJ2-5	CASTNRGLAGRETQYF	TGTGCCAGCACTAACAGGGGACTAGCGGGAAGGGAGACCCAGTACTTC
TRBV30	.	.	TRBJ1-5	CACGGGPNQPQHF	TGTGCCTGTGGTGGGGGGCCCAATCAGCCCCAGCATTTT
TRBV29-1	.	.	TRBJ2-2	CSVHPRATGELFF	TGCAGCGTCCATCCTCGGGCGACCGGGGAGCTGTTTTTT
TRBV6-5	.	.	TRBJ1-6	CASSYSRQGNSPLHF	TGTGCCAGCAGTTACTCGAGGCAGGGGAACTCACCCCTCCACTTT
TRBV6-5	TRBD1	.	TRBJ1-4	CASSYRGGFEKLFF	TGTGCCAGCAGTTATAGAGGGGGCTTTGAAAAACTGTTTTTT
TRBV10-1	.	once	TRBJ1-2	CASSESWSYGYTF	TGCGCCAGCAGTGAGTCATGGAGCTATGGCTACACCTTC
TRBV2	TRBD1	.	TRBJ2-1	CASSLGQGKNEQFF	TGTGCCAGCAGTCTGGGACAGGGAAAGAATGAGCAGTTCTTC
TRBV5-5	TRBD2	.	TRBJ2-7	CARRGGAGGPYEQYF	TGTGCCCGCCGCGGGGGGGCGGGAGGGCCCTACGAGCAGTACTTC
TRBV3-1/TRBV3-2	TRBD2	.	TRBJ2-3	CASSHISGLAGPDTQYF	TGTGCCAGCAGCCACATCTCGGGACTAGCGGGACCAGATACGCAGTATTTT
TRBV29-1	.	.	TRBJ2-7	CSVAVISYEQYF	TGCAGTGTAGCGGTGATCTCCTACGAGCAGTACTTC
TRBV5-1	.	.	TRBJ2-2	CASRPTNKDTGELFF	TGCGCCAGCAGGCCGACGAACAAGGACACCGGGGAGCTGTTTTTT
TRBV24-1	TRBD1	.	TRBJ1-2	CATSDPRTGGSYGYTF	TGTGCCACCAGTGACCCTAGAACAGGGGGCAGCTATGGCTACACCTTC
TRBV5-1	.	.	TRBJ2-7	CASSSGNSYEQYF	TGCGCCAGCAGCTCCGGCAACTCCTACGAGCAGTACTTC
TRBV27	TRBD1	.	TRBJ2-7	CASSYRGTFYEQYF	TGTGCCAGCAGTTACAGGGGAACTTTCTACGAGCAGTACTTC
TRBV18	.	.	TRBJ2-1	CASSPTPYPYNEQFF	TGTGCCAGCTCACCGACCCCCTACCCCTACAATGAGCAGTTCTTC
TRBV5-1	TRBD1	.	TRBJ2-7	CASSGGQGSVEQYF	TGCGCCAGCAGCGGGGGACAGGGTTCCGTCGAGCAGTACTTC